This T cell receptor (beta chain) was sequenced in a study of cytomegalovirus exposure and HLA in healthy donors. Points from the study as a whole: Roughly uniform sequencing depth across donors was assumed, possibly incorrectly.

Regarding this clone: No antigen is known for it.

Researchers ran the PCR with 60 Vbeta and 13 Jbeta primers. Clones were sequenced by immunoSEQ multiplex PCR, and TCRdb holds only the in-frame ones, with some missing. In the table there are 90,000 to 140,000 clones, 70% to 80% of which are singletons. This TCR was sampled from a man aged 35 to 55 in good health and CMV-seronegative. The sequenced sample consisted of PBMCs.

The CDR3 spells CASSLGTSDAYEQYF. In DNA, the CDR3 is TGCGCCAGCAGCTTGGGGACTAGCGACGCCTACGAGCAGTACTTC. The V gene is TRBV5-1, the J gene TRBJ2-7; 9 bases agree with TRBD2. The CDR3 runs 15 residues. In germline, CDR1 is SGHRS, CDR2 YFSETQ. Losses at the gene ends were 0 bases for V and 2 bases for J; bases not matched to a gene: 3.